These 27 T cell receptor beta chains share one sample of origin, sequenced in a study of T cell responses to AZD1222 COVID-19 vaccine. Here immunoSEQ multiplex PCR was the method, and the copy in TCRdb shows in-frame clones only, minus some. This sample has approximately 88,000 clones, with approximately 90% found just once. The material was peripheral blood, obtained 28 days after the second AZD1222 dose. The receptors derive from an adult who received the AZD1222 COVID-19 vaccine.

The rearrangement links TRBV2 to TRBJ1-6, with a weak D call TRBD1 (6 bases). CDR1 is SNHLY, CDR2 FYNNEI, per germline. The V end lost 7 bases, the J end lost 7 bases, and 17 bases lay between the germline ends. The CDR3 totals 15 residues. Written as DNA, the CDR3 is TGTGCCAGCACTGTCATAGGGGGTGGAAATTCACCCCTCCACTTT. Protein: CASTVIGGGNSPLHF.

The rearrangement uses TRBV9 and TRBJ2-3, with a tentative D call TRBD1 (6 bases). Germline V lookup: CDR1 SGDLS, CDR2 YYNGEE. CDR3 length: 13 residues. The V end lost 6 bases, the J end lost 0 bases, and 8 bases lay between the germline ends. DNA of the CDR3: TGTGCCAGCACCCAGGGGAGCACAGATACGCAGTATTTT. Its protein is CASTQGSTDTQYF.

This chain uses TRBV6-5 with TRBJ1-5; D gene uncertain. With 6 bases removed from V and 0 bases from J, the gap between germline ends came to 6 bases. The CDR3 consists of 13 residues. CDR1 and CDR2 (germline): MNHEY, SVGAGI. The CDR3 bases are TGTGCCAGCAGAATGTATAGCAATCAGCCCCAGCATTTT. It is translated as CASRMYSNQPQHF.

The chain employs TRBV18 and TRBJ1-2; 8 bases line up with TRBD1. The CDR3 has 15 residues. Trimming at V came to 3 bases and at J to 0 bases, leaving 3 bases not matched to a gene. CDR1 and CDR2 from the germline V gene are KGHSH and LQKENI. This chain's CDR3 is CASSPTGAANYGYTF. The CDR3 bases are TGTGCCAGCTCACCGACAGGGGCCGCTAACTATGGCTACACCTTC.

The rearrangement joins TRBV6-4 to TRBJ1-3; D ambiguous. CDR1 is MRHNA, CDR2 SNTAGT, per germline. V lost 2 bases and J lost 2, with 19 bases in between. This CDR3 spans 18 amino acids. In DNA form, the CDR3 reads TGTGCCAGCAGTGACCCCCGAGTGGAGGATCGGGCTGGAAACACCATATATTTT. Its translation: CASSDPRVEDRAGNTIYF.

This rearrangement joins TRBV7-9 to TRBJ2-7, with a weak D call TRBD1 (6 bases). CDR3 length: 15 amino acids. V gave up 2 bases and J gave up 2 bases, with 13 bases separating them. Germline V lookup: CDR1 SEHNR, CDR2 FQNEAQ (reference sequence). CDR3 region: CASSLSGQTTYEQYF. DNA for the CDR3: TGTGCCAGCAGCTTATCGGGACAAACTACCTACGAGCAGTACTTC.

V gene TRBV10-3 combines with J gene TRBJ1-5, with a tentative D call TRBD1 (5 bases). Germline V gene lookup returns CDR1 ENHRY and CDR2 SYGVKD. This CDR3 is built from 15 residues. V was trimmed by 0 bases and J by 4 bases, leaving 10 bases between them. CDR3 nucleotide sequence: TGTGCCATCAGTGAGTCGAGACAGATAAATCAGCCCCAGCATTTT. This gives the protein CAISESRQINQPQHF.

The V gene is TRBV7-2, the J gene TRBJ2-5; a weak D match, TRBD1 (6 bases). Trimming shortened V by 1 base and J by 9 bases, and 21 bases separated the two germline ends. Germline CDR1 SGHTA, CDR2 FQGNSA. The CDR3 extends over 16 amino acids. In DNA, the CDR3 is TGTGCCAGCAGCTTAGATCGACAGAGGGGGTTTAAGGCCCAGTACTTC. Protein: CASSLDRQRGFKAQYF.

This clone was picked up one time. The DNA of the CDR3 is TGTGCCAGCAGACTAAATAGGGGGCCCGGAAACACCATATATTTT. The encoded protein is CASRLNRGPGNTIYF. The chain combines TRBV6-5 with TRBJ1-3, with 7 bases that match TRBD1. J was trimmed by 4 bases and V by 6 bases; bases with no gene match: 9. This CDR3 contains 15 residues. Germline V gene sequence: CDR1 MNHEY, CDR2 SVGAGI.

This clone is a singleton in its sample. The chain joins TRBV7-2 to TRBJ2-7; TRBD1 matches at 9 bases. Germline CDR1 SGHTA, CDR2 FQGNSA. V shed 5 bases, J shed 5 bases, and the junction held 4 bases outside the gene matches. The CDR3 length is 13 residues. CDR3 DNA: TGTGCCAGCAGCCGACAGGGGGGCCACGAGCAGTACTTC. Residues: CASSRQGGHEQYF. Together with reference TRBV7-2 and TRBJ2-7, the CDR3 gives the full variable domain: GAGVSQSPSNKVTEKGKDVELRCDPISGHTALYWYRQSLGQGLEFLIYFQGNSAPDKSGLPSDRFSAERTGGSVSTLTIQRTQQEDSAVYLCASSRQGGHEQYFGPGTRLTVT.

The CDR3 DNA follows: TGTGCCAGTAGTGTGTTAGCGGGGCAGCAAGAGACCCAGTACTTC. Protein product: CASSVLAGQQETQYF. The chain couples TRBV19 to TRBJ2-5; TRBD2 agrees at 8 bases. There are 15 residues in the CDR3. Per germline, CDR1 LNHDA and CDR2 SQIVND (reference sequence). V gave up 5 bases and J gave up 2 bases; unmatched junction bases: 7.

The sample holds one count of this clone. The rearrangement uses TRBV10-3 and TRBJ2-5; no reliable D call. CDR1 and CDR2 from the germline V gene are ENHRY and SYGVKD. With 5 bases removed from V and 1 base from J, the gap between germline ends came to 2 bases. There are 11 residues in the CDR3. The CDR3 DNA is TGTGCCATCAGTTTCCAAGAGACCCAGTACTTC. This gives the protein CAISFQETQYF.

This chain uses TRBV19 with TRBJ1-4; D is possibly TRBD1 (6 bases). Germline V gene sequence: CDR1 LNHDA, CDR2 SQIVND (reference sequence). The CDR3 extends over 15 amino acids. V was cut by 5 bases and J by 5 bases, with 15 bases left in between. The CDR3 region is CASSVTGLENEKLFF. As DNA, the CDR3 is TGTGCCAGTAGTGTTACAGGGTTGGAGAATGAAAAACTGTTTTTT.

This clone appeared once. The CDR3 protein is CASSRGLAGLQETQYF. CDR3 DNA: TGTGCCAGCAGCCGCGGACTAGCGGGGCTCCAAGAGACCCAGTACTTC. This chain uses TRBV5-8 with TRBJ2-5; TRBD2 agrees at 12 bases. Germline values: CDR1 SGHTS, CDR2 YDEGEE. The CDR3 is 16 amino acids. V was pared by 4 bases and J by 1 base, with 5 bases of the junction left unmatched.

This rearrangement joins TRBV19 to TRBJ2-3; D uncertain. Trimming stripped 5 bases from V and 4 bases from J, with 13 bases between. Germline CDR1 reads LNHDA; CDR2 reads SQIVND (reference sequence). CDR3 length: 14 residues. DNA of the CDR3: TGTGCCAGTAGTCCCCAGATAACATCAGATACGCAGTATTTT. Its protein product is CASSPQITSDTQYF.

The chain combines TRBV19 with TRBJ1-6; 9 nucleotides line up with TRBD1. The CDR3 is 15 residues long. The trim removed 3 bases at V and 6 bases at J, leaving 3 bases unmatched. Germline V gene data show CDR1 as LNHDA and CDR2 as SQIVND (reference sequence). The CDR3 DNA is TGTGCCAGTAGTATTGACAGGGGGTCTAATTCACCCCTCCACTTT. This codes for CASSIDRGSNSPLHF.

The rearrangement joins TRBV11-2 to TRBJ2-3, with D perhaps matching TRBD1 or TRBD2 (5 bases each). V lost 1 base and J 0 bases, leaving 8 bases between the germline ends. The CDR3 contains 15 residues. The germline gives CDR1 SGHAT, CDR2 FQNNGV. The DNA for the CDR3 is TGTGCCAGCAGCTTAGTGGGGGATAGCACAGATACGCAGTATTTT. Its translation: CASSLVGDSTDTQYF.

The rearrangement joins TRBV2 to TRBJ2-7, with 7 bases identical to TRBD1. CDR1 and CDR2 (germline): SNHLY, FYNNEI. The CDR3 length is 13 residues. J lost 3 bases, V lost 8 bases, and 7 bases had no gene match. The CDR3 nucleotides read TGTGCCAGCGGACAGGTCCTTTACTACGAGCAGTACTTC. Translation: CASGQVLYYEQYF.

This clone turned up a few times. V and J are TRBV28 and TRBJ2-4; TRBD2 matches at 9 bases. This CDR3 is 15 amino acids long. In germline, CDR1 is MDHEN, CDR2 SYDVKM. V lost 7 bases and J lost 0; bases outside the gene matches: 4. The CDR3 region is CASISGGTAKNIQYF. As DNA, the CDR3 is TGTGCCAGCATAAGCGGGGGGACAGCCAAAAACATTCAGTACTTC.

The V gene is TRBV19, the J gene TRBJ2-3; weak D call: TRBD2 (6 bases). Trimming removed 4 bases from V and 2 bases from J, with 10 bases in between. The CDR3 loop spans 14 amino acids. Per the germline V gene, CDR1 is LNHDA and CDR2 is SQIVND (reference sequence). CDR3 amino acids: CASSTGGPTDTQYF. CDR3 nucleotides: TGTGCCAGTAGTACCGGGGGACCCACAGATACGCAGTATTTT.

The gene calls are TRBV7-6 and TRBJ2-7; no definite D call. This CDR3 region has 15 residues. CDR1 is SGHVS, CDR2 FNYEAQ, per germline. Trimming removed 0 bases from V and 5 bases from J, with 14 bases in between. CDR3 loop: CASSLAQQRWDEQYF. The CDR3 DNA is TGTGCCAGCAGCTTAGCGCAACAAAGATGGGACGAGCAGTACTTC. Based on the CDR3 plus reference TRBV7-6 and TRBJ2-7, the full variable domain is GAGVSQSPRYKVTKRGQDVALRCDPISGHVSLYWYRQALGQGPEFLTYFNYEAQQDKSGLPNDRFSAERPEGSISTLTIQRTEQRDSAMYRCASSLAQQRWDEQYFGPGTRLTVT.

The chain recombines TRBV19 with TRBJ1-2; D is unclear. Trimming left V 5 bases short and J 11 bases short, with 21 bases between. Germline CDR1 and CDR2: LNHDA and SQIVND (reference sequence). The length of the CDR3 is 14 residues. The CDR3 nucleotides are TGTGCCAGTAGTGACCCTACGGTGCTCAACTGGTACACCTTC. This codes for CASSDPTVLNWYTF. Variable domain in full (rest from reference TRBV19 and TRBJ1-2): DGGITQSPKYLFRKEGQNVTLSCEQNLNHDAMYWYRQDPGQGLRLIYYSQIVNDFQKGDIAEGYSVSREKKESFPLTVTSAQKNPTAFYLCASSDPTVLNWYTFGSGTRLTVV.

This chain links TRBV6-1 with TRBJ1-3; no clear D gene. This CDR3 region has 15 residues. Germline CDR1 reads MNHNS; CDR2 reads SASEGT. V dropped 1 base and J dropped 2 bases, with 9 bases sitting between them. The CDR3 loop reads CASSEGHSPGNTIYF. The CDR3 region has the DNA TGTGCCAGCAGTGAAGGGCACAGCCCTGGAAACACCATATATTTT.

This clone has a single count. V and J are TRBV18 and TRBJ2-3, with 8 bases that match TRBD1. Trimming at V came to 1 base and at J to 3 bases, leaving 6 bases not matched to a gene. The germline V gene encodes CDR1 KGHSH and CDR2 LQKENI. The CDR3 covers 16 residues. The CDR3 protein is CASSPLQGAATDTQYF. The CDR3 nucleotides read TGTGCCAGCTCACCACTTCAGGGGGCGGCGACAGATACGCAGTATTTT.

CDR3 loop: CASSLALGQGGNSPLHF. The CDR3 nucleotides are TGTGCCAGCAGCCTGGCCCTAGGGCAGGGAGGGAATTCACCCCTCCACTTT. This chain uses TRBV7-9 with TRBJ1-6; weak D call: TRBD1 (5 bases). V gave up 5 bases and J gave up 7 bases, with 21 bases separating them. Germline CDR1 is SEHNR and CDR2 is FQNEAQ (reference sequence). The CDR3 is made up of 17 amino acids.

Here the CDR3 reads CASSSSGNQPQHF. Here the CDR3 DNA reads TGTGCCAGCAGTTCCAGCGGCAATCAGCCCCAGCATTTT. The chain recombines TRBV6-5 with TRBJ1-5, with D uncertain. Between the trimmed V and J ends, which lost 4 bases and 2 bases, there was a span of 6 bases. Germline V lookup: CDR1 MNHEY, CDR2 SVGAGI. The CDR3 consists of 13 residues.

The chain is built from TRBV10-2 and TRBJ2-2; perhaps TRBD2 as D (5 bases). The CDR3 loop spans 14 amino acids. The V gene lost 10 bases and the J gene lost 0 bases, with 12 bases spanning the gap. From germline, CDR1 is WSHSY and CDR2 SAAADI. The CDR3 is CATRGFANTGELFF. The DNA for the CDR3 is TGCGCCACCCGGGGTTTCGCGAACACCGGGGAGCTGTTTTTT.